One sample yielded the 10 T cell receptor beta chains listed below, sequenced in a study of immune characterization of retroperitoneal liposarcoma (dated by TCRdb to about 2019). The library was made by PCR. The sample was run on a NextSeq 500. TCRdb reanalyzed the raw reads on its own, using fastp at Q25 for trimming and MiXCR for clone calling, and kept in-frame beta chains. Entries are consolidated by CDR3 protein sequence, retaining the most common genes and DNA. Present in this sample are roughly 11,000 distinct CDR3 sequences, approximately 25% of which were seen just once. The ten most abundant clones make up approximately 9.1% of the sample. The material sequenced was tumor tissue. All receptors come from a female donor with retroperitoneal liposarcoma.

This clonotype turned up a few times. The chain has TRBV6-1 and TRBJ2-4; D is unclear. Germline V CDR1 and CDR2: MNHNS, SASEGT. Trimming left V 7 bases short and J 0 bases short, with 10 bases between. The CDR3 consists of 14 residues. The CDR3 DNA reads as TGTGCCAGCAATCAAGACCTAGCCAAAAACATTCAGTACTTC. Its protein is CASNQDLAKNIQYF.

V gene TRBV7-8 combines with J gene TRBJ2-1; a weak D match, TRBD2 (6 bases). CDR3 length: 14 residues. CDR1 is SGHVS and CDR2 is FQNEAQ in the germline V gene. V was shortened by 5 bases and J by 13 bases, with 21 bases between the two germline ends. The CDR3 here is CASSTLTRKETQFF. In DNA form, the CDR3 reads TGTGCCAGCAGCACACTGACTAGGAAGGAGACCCAGTTCTTC. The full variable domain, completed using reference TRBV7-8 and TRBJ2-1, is GAGVSQSPRYKVAKRGQDVALRCDPISGHVSLFWYQQALGQGPEFLTYFQNEAQLDKSGLPSDRFFAERPEGSVSTLKIQRTQQEDSAVYLCASSTLTRKETQFFGPGTRLTVL.

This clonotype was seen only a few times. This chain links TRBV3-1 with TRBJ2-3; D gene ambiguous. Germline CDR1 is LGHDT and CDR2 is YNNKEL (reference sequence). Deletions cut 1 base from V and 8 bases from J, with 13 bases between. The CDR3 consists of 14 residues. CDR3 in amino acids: CASSQAGYSGTQYF. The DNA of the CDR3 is TGTGCCAGCAGCCAAGCCGGATACTCGGGTACGCAGTATTTT.

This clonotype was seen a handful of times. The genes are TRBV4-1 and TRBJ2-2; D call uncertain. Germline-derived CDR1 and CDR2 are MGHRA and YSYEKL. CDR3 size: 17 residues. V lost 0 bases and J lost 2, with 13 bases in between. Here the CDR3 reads CASSQDVGKPNTGELFF. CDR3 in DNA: TGCGCCAGCAGCCAAGATGTGGGGAAACCCAACACCGGGGAGCTGTTTTTT.

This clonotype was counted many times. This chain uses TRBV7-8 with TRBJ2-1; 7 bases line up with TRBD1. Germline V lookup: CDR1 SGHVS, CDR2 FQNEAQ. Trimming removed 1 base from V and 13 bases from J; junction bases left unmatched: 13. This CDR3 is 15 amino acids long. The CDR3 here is CASSLVRGLMETQFF. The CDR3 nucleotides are TGTGCCAGCAGCTTAGTTAGGGGGCTAATGGAGACCCAGTTCTTC.

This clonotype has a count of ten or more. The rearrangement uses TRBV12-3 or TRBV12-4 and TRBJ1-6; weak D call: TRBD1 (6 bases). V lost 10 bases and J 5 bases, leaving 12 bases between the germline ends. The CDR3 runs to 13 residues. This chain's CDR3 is CATSGGDNSPLHF. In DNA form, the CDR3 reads TGTGCCACCTCCGGGGGCGATAATTCACCCCTCCACTTT.

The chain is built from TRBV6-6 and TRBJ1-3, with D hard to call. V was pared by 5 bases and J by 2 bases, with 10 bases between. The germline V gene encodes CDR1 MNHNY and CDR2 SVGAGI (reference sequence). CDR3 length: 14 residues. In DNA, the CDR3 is TGTGCCAGCAGTATTAAGACGGCTGGAAACACCATATATTTT. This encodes CASSIKTAGNTIYF.

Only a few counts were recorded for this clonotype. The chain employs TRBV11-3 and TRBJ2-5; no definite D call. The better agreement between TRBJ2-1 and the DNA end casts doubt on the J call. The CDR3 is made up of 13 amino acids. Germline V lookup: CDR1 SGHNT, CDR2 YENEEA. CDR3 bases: TGTGCCAGCAGCTTAACCTACCAAGAGACCCAGTTCTTC. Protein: CASSLTYQETQFF.

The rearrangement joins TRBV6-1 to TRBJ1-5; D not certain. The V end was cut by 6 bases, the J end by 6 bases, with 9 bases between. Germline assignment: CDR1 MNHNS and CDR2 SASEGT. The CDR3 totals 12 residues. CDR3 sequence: CASSGGPQPQHF. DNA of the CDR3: TGTGCCAGCAGCGGTGGTCCTCAGCCCCAGCATTTT.

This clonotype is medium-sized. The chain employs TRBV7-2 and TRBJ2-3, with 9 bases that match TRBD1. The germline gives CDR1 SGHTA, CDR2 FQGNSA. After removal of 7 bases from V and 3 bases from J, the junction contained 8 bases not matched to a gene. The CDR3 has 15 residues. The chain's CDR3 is CASIPTGGATDTQYF. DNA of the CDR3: TGTGCCAGCATCCCGACAGGGGGAGCGACAGATACGCAGTATTTT.